This T cell receptor (beta chain) was obtained from a study of blood T cell repertoires in COVID-19. Study overall: Acute and convalescent COVID-19 samples came from the United States, Italy and Spain. PBMCs, B-cell-depleted T cells, or T cells provided the cDNA or gDNA that made up the material.

The Seattle site enrolled patients during active infection and followed them longitudinally. Data came from immunoSEQ multiplex PCR; TCRdb stores just in-frame clones and leaves some out. This table has 250,000 to 400,000 clones, around 89% appearing once. CDR1 is PRHDT and CDR2 is FYEKMQ in the germline V gene (reference sequence). V was pared by 3 bases and J by 8 bases, with 10 bases between. The CDR3 loop spans 12 amino acids. The receptor comes from a woman in her twenties or thirties with COVID-19, enrolled during active disease. Sequencing was done on a sample of peripheral blood. The chain combines TRBV13 with TRBJ1-1, with D tentatively TRBD1 (6 bases). CDR3 protein: CASSLLGTEAFF. The DNA for the CDR3 is TGTGCCAGCAGCTTGCTTGGGACAGAAGCTTTCTTT.